The entry that follows covers one T cell receptor (beta chain) sequence. This same CDR3 is encoded by further DNA sequences in the sample. TCRdb's copy holds only in-frame clones and misses some; the assay was immunoSEQ multiplex PCR. Among hundreds of thousands of clones listed, 86% were seen once. This entry belongs to a study of blood T cell repertoires in COVID-19. For the study at large: COVID-19 samples from acute and convalescent phases originated in the United States, Italy and Spain.

The CDR3 contains 13 residues. After removal of 5 bases from V and 8 bases from J, the junction contained 8 bases not matched to a gene. This sequence originates from a woman in her thirties who had recovered from COVID-19. This sequence joins TRBV12-3 or TRBV12-4 and TRBJ1-1; 7 bases map to TRBD1. Sample: peripheral blood. The CDR3 loop reads CASSQWGQLEAFF. CDR3 sequence (DNA): TGTGCCAGCAGTCAATGGGGACAGCTCGAAGCTTTCTTT.